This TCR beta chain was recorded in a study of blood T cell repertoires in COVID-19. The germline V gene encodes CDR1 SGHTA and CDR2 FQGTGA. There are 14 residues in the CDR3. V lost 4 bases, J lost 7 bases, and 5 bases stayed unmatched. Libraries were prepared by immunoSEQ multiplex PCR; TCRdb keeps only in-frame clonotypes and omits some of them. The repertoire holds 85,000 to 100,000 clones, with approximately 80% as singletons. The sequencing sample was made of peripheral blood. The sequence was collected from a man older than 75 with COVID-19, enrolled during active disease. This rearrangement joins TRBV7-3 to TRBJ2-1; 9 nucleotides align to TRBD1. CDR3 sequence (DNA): TGTGCCAGCAGCTCGACAGGGGGTTCGAATGAGCAGTTCTTC. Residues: CASSSTGGSNEQFF.